These 14 T cell receptor beta chains came from one sample sequenced in a study of cytomegalovirus exposure and HLA in healthy donors. The assay was immunoSEQ multiplex PCR, and TCRdb's table has in-frame clones only and misses some. Of approximately 140,000 clones listed, about 86% are singletons. The sample comprised PBMCs. The source of these receptors is a man aged 18 to 30 in good health and CMV-seronegative.

The gene calls are TRBV10-3 and TRBJ1-3; 11 bases match TRBD1. The CDR3 runs 15 residues. V was clipped by 6 bases and J by 1 base; unmatched bases: 2. Germline-derived CDR1 and CDR2 are ENHRY and SYGVKD. CDR3 in amino acids: CAISGQGASGNTIYF. CDR3 DNA sequence: TGTGCCATCAGCGGACAGGGGGCTTCTGGAAACACCATATATTTT.

The chain links TRBV6-5 to TRBJ2-7, with TRBD1 matching over 8 bases. CDR3 length equals 14 residues. Germline CDR1 is MNHEY and CDR2 is SVGAGI. The V gene end was trimmed by 5 bases and the J gene end by 3 bases; junction bases not matched to a gene: 6. CDR3 protein: CASSAGTGRYEQYF. In nucleotides, the CDR3 is TGTGCCAGCAGTGCCGGGACAGGTCGCTACGAGCAGTACTTC.

This chain uses TRBV27 with TRBJ1-6, with a possible D match to TRBD1 (5 bases). The CDR3 has 15 residues. Trimming removed 5 bases at V and 5 bases at J, with 13 bases between. CDR1 and CDR2 from the germline V gene are MNHEY and SMNVEV (reference sequence). In nucleotides, the CDR3 is TGTGCCAGCAGTCCGAGGACGGACAATAATTCACCCCTCCACTTT. Translating it yields CASSPRTDNNSPLHF.

The chain recombines TRBV29-1 with TRBJ1-2; D is unresolved. The CDR3 has 13 amino acids. V was trimmed by 3 bases and J by 8 bases, leaving 16 bases between them. Germline V gene sequence: CDR1 SQVTM, CDR2 ANQGSEA. The CDR3 loop is CSVEVSGNDGYTF. As DNA, the CDR3 is TGCAGCGTTGAGGTTTCGGGGAACGACGGCTACACCTTC.

The chain has TRBV11-3 and TRBJ2-2, with TRBD1 identical over 10 bases. Looked up from germline, CDR1 is SGHNT and CDR2 is YENEEA. This CDR3 spans 20 amino acids. Trimming took 2 bases from V and 2 from J; bases not matched to a gene: 14. For the CDR3, the DNA is TGTGCCAGCAGCTTAAGGTGGGGACAGGGGCCCGCCGGAAACACCGGGGAGCTGTTTTTT. Translated: CASSLRWGQGPAGNTGELFF.

The V and J genes are TRBV28 and TRBJ2-7; 8 bases map to TRBD2. Trimming cost V 11 bases and J 7 bases; bases outside gene matches: 13. CDR3 size: 13 residues. Germline V CDR1 and CDR2: MDHEN, SYDVKM. The CDR3, as DNA: TGTGCCTCAGCCCCAGCGGGAGCGTCGGAGCAGTACTTC. Residues: CASAPAGASEQYF.

This clone appeared a few times. The CDR3 nucleotides read TGCGCCAGCAGCTCCGGAGGGGACGAGCAGTACTTC. Its protein is CASSSGGDEQYF. The chain employs TRBV5-1 and TRBJ2-7; TRBD2 is a possible D gene (6 bases). This CDR3 has 12 amino acids. Germline V lookup: CDR1 SGHRS, CDR2 YFSETQ. Trimming cost V 3 bases and J 5 bases, with 9 bases left between them.

The chain is built from TRBV2 and TRBJ1-5; 10 bases fit TRBD1. The CDR3 is 15 residues long. The germline V gene has CDR1 SNHLY and CDR2 FYNNEI. Trimming removed 10 bases from V and 5 bases from J; junction bases left unmatched: 11. CDR3 DNA: TGTGCCACAGCCCGGGACAGGGGTATTGATCAGCCCCAGCATTTT. Protein product: CATARDRGIDQPQHF.

This sequence joins TRBV10-3 and TRBJ1-1; weak D call: TRBD1 (5 bases). The germline gives CDR1 ENHRY, CDR2 SYGVKD. The CDR3 runs to 14 residues. V lost 4 bases and J 0 bases, leaving 9 bases between the germline ends. CDR3 residues: CAISGPDMNTEAFF. DNA for the CDR3: TGTGCCATCAGTGGGCCGGACATGAACACTGAAGCTTTCTTT.

As for this clone: One end of the junction fails to match germline, which may point to a read error. This rearrangement joins TRBV5-6 to TRBJ2-7; 8 positions agree with TRBD1. The CDR3 length is 11 residues. Germline assignment: CDR1 SGHDT and CDR2 YYEEEE. The CDR3 here is CASSSDRASFF. The CDR3 DNA reads TGTGCCAGCAGCTCGGACAGGGCCAGCTTCTTC.

This clone was detected only once. The CDR3 nucleotides read TGTGCCAGCAGTCTTACGGGGGTCATGAACACTGAAGCTTTCTTT. This sequence encodes CASSLTGVMNTEAFF. The gene calls are TRBV28 and TRBJ1-1; TRBD1 is a possible D gene (5 bases). The CDR3 totals 15 residues. V lost 5 bases and J lost 0, with 13 bases in between. CDR1 and CDR2 from the germline V gene are MDHEN and SYDVKM.

The chain joins TRBV7-6 to TRBJ2-3; 7 nucleotides line up with TRBD2. The ends lost 3 bases at V and 6 bases at J; junction bases unmatched: 21. In germline, CDR1 is SGHVS, CDR2 FNYEAQ. The CDR3 is 19 residues long. CDR3 in amino acids: CASSLNRRRLARGADTQYF. In DNA, the CDR3 is TGTGCCAGCAGCTTGAACAGGCGGAGACTAGCCCGTGGGGCTGATACGCAGTATTTT.

The V gene is TRBV5-1, the J gene TRBJ2-1; 9 bases are a match to TRBD1. Germline CDR1 and CDR2: SGHRS and YFSETQ. The CDR3 loop spans 14 amino acids. V lost 3 bases, J lost 5 bases, and 3 bases stayed unmatched. The CDR3: CASSWTGADNEQFF. The CDR3 DNA is TGCGCCAGCAGCTGGACAGGGGCCGACAATGAGCAGTTCTTC.

The V gene is TRBV5-1, the J gene TRBJ2-7; the D gene is possibly TRBD1 (6 bases). CDR3 size: 13 residues. V was clipped by 4 bases and J by 2 bases, with 10 bases between them. Germline V lookup: CDR1 SGHRS, CDR2 YFSETQ. The CDR3 loop reads CASSERQAYEQYF. The CDR3 DNA reads TGCGCCAGCAGCGAGCGACAGGCCTACGAGCAGTACTTC.